This T cell receptor (beta chain) was sequenced in a study of OX40 agonist ivuxolimab in advanced cancers. For the wider study: Ivuxolimab was an agonistic, fully human IgG2 monoclonal antibody directed against OX40 (CD134), a costimulatory receptor. The paper describes the monotherapy dose-escalation part (N ≈ 52 patients) of the phase I trial of ivuxolimab. Intravenous ivuxolimab was administered to patients every 2 weeks at six dose levels: 0.01, 0.1, 0.3, 1.5, 3 and 10 mg/kg. In the dose-escalation cohort, roughly 80% of patients were male, and the mean age was about 55 years, with a range of roughly 20 to 85. Among the 50 to 55 dose-escalation patients, some 19 had hepatocellular carcinoma, approximately 15 melanoma, 9 renal cell carcinoma and 9 head and neck cancer. Patients were allowed to have had prior anti-PD-1, anti-PD-L1 or anti-CTLA-4 therapy, and roughly 40% of the dose-escalation patients had been treated with checkpoint inhibitors. Peripheral TCRbeta sequencing aimed to test whether ivuxolimab altered TCR sequence diversity and caused clonal T-cell expansion. Three dose-escalation patients achieved partial responses, one with hepatocellular carcinoma and two with cutaneous melanoma.

V loses 6 bases of germline sequence and J loses 5 bases, and the interval between the two ends is 5 bases. The germline V gene provides CDR1 SGHVS and CDR2 FNYEAQ. The CDR3 contains 11 residues, cysteine and phenylalanine counted. CDR3 DNA is the only sequence kept; it has 33 bases, read in frame from the first base. What the study reported, not specific to this receptor: On average, CD8+ T cells showed more expanded clones than CD4+ T cells after ivuxolimab. The antigen specificity of the clonally expanded peripheral T cells was not determined. Low levels of normalized T-cell clonal expansion were also seen in some patients who did not respond. At doses of 0.1 to 3.0 mg/kg, clonal expansion of both CD4+ and CD8+ blood T cells was observed from baseline to week 6. In the 0.1-3.0 mg/kg groups, partial responders were among the patients with the lowest normalized peripheral clonal expansion, particularly in CD8+ T cells.

Genomic DNA was isolated from the sorted cells so that the TCRbeta CDR3 region could be sequenced. The immunoSEQ Assay was used for sequencing of TCRbeta CDR3 regions. Not all clones reach the TCRdb copy of this immuneACCESS table, which keeps in-frame sequences only. Checked studies attribute under half of the gap to unresolved V genes and leave the rest unexplained. The sample data list over 80,000 clones, and roughly nine tenths of these were observed just once. 0.7% to 0.95% of the sample lies in the top ten. The table lists this clone with a few counts. This clone's antigen is unknown. Per-base qualities were not stored, and no clone one base away is much larger. Patients with autoimmune disease history or receiving systemic immunosuppression were excluded from the trial. Peripheral blood for TCR sequencing was collected from all dose cohorts at baseline, on cycle 4 day 1, and on cycle 7 day 1. The samples were drawn from a first-in-human, open-label, multicenter phase I dose-escalation trial of ivuxolimab. Adults with locally advanced or metastatic head and neck squamous cell, hepatocellular, melanoma or renal cell carcinoma were enrolled in the trial. Before TCR sequencing, CD4+ T cells and CD8+ T cells were sorted from peripheral blood as separate populations.

The sequence derives from an adult with an advanced solid tumor such as melanoma, head and neck, liver or kidney cancer. The sequence links TRBV7-6 to TRBJ2-1, with no confident D gene call. Material: CD4+ or CD8+ T cells sorted from blood, obtained in a trial of the OX40 agonist ivuxolimab. The nucleotide sequence is TGTGCCAGCAGATCGAACAATGAGCAGTTCTTC. Its translation reads: CASRSNNEQFF.